This T cell receptor (beta chain) was identified during a study of T and B cells in COVID-19 patients. Multiplex PCR with BIOMED2 TRB-A/B primer pools amplified TRB rearrangements. Each CDR3 protein gets one entry after TCRdb re-called the multiplex PCR reads with MiXCR. The sample includes roughly 8,400 distinct CDR3 sequences, roughly 25% seen only once; the top ten take 5.5% to 6.5%. Each TRB amplification used roughly 240-550 ng of genomic DNA from blood. Germline-derived CDR1 and CDR2 are SEHNR and FQNEAQ (reference sequence). The CDR3 is 18 amino acids. V shed 3 bases and J 3 bases; nucleotides not matched to a gene: 15.

Sequencing was done on a sample of blood. This TCR was recovered from a human donor who had recovered from COVID-19. V usage is TRBV7-9 and J usage is TRBJ2-7, with TRBD1 identical over 9 bases. The CDR3 loop is CASSFPQGQGEGDYEQYF. CDR3 in DNA: TGTGCCAGCAGCTTCCCCCAGGGACAGGGAGAGGGGGACTACGAGCAGTACTTC.